The 30 T cell receptor beta chains reported below all come from one sample, sequenced in a study of T cell responses to AZD1222 COVID-19 vaccine. The data were produced by immunoSEQ multiplex PCR, yet TCRdb's version contains in-frame clones alone and is incomplete. The sample consists of approximately 130,000 clones, 65% to 90% of them appearing once. The sequences come from peripheral blood, collected 28 days after the second dose of the MenACWY control vaccine. The receptors here all came from an adult who received the MenACWY meningococcal vaccine as a control.

This clone was counted once. This rearrangement joins TRBV19 to TRBJ2-7; 8 bases are shared with TRBD2. CDR3 size: 16 residues. V lost 4 bases to trimming and J lost 0 bases; unmatched junction nucleotides: 8. From germline, CDR1 is LNHDA and CDR2 SQIVND (reference sequence). As DNA, the CDR3 is TGTGCCAGTAGTACTGAAAGCGGGGGCAGCTCCTACGAGCAGTACTTC. It yields the protein CASSTESGGSSYEQYF. Drawing the rest from reference TRBV19 and TRBJ2-7, the complete variable domain is DGGITQSPKYLFRKEGQNVTLSCEQNLNHDAMYWYRQDPGQGLRLIYYSQIVNDFQKGDIAEGYSVSREKKESFPLTVTSAQKNPTAFYLCASSTESGGSSYEQYFGPGTRLTVT.

The chain recombines TRBV11-3 with TRBJ2-1; D is unclear. CDR3 length equals 16 residues. Deletions cut 0 bases from V and 9 bases from J, with 18 bases between. CDR1 and CDR2 (germline): SGHNT, YENEEA. The CDR3 sequence: CASSLEISYISGEQFF. The CDR3 bases are TGTGCCAGCAGCTTAGAGATTTCGTATATCTCGGGTGAGCAGTTCTTC.

This clone was counted a single time. The V call is TRBV7-2, the J call TRBJ2-1; TRBD2 is a possible D gene (5 bases). The CDR3 is 15 residues long. Trimming took off 1 base at V and 4 bases at J, with 11 bases between the two ends. Looked up from germline, CDR1 is SGHTA and CDR2 is FQGNSA. In nucleotides, the CDR3 is TGTGCCAGCAGCTTAGGTCCTAGCCAGTACAATGAGCAGTTCTTC. Amino acids: CASSLGPSQYNEQFF.

The chain combines TRBV27 with TRBJ2-7; 12 bases are a match to TRBD1. The CDR3 loop spans 15 amino acids. V shed 3 bases and J 7 bases; nucleotides not matched to a gene: 7. Germline V gene sequence: CDR1 MNHEY, CDR2 SMNVEV (reference sequence). CDR3 sequence (DNA): TGTGCCAGCAGTTTGGGGGGACAGGGGGCTGATGAGCAGTACTTC. Translation: CASSLGGQGADEQYF.

This chain uses TRBV9 with TRBJ2-1, with D uncertain. The CDR3 has 11 amino acids. The V gene's germline CDR1 is SGDLS and CDR2 YYNGEE. Trimming removed 4 bases at V and 8 bases at J, with 7 bases between. CDR3 sequence reads: CASSSQYEQFF. CDR3 in DNA: TGTGCCAGCAGCTCACAGTATGAGCAGTTCTTC.

This clone was counted between two and nine times. The chain uses TRBV5-1 and TRBJ2-7, with D uncertain. With 0 bases removed from V and 4 bases from J, the gap between germline ends came to 11 bases. The length of the CDR3 is 14 residues. Germline V gene lookup returns CDR1 SGHRS and CDR2 YFSETQ. This CDR3 reads CASSLEGPPYEQYF. CDR3 DNA sequence: TGCGCCAGCAGCTTGGAAGGACCGCCGTACGAGCAGTACTTC.

This clone was observed once. The chain has TRBV27 and TRBJ1-1; no clear D gene. Trimming pared 3 bases from V and 5 bases from J, leaving 19 bases between. The CDR3 length is 16 residues. Germline CDR1 MNHEY, CDR2 SMNVEV (reference sequence). CDR3: CASSLSSAPGWTEAFF. As DNA, the CDR3 is TGTGCCAGCAGTTTGTCCTCGGCACCGGGGTGGACTGAAGCTTTCTTT.

This clone came up a few times. This chain links TRBV27 with TRBJ2-1, with D tentatively TRBD2 (5 bases). The CDR3 extends over 15 amino acids. Trimming removed 6 bases from V and 2 bases from J, with 14 bases in between. Germline V gene sequence: CDR1 MNHEY, CDR2 SMNVEV (reference sequence). CDR3 DNA: TGTGCCAGCAGCCTTTCTAGCAACACCTACAATGAGCAGTTCTTC. Protein sequence: CASSLSSNTYNEQFF.

The chain combines TRBV19 with TRBJ2-4; 8 bases are shared with TRBD2. The J segment lost 1 base and the V segment lost 5 bases, leaving 1 base of the junction unmatched. Looked up from germline, CDR1 is LNHDA and CDR2 is SQIVND (reference sequence). CDR3 length: 14 amino acids. This CDR3 is CASSEREAKNIQYF. CDR3 in DNA: TGTGCCAGTAGTGAGCGGGAGGCCAAAAACATTCAGTACTTC.

J is TRBJ2-3 and V is TRBV24-1; 8 bases match TRBD2. The ends lost 2 bases at V and 9 bases at J; junction bases unmatched: 15. This CDR3 is 17 amino acids long. Germline V gene sequence: CDR1 KGHDR, CDR2 SFDVKD. The CDR3 nucleotides read TGTGCCACCAGTGATTCCTCCGGGCGGGGGGCGCGGGGCACGCAGTATTTT. This gives the protein CATSDSSGRGARGTQYF.

This sequence joins TRBV9 and TRBJ2-2; unclear D gene. The CDR3 covers 14 residues. Germline lookup yields CDR1 SGDLS and CDR2 YYNGEE. Trimming shortened V by 4 bases and J by 6 bases, and 13 bases separated the two germline ends. The CDR3 sequence: CASSSRSRSGELFF. CDR3 coding DNA: TGTGCCAGCAGCTCCCGGTCCCGGTCCGGGGAGCTGTTTTTT.

The gene calls are TRBV3-1 (or the pseudogene TRBV3-2) and TRBJ1-2; 9 bases line up with TRBD1. V dropped 6 bases and J dropped 7; count of bases not matched to a gene: 12. CDR3 length: 15 amino acids. The germline CDR1 and CDR2 sequences are LGHDT and YNNKEL (reference sequence). The CDR3 sequence: CASSLDRGELSGYTF. CDR3 DNA: TGTGCCAGCAGTCTTGACAGGGGGGAATTGAGTGGCTACACCTTC.

The chain couples TRBV7-9 to TRBJ1-2; D unclear. The V and J ends lost 4 bases and 5 bases respectively, with 14 bases between them. Germline V gene sequence: CDR1 SEHNR, CDR2 FQNEAQ (reference sequence). The CDR3 sequence is 14 residues long. The CDR3: CASSSIGPPYGYTF. The CDR3 bases are TGTGCCAGCAGCTCTATAGGACCCCCATATGGCTACACCTTC.

The J gene is TRBJ2-7, the V gene TRBV12-3 or TRBV12-4; tentative D call: TRBD2 (7 bases). V lost 4 bases to trimming and J lost 2 bases, with 9 bases between them. This CDR3 region has 13 residues. The CDR3 reads CASSWEGAYEQYV. The CDR3 DNA reads TGTGCCAGCAGTTGGGAGGGGGCCTACGAGCAGTACGTC.

This clone has a handful of counts. This rearrangement joins TRBV7-3 to TRBJ2-1; no reliable D call. V lost 5 bases, J lost 0 bases, and 14 bases lay in between. The CDR3 runs to 16 residues. In germline, CDR1 is SGHTA, CDR2 FQGTGA. The CDR3 sequence: CASSTTPRASYNEQFF. For the CDR3, the DNA is TGTGCCAGCAGCACCACCCCCCGGGCCTCCTACAATGAGCAGTTCTTC.

The chain employs TRBV14 and TRBJ2-5; TRBD2 matches at 7 bases. The ends lost 0 bases at V and 5 bases at J; junction bases unmatched: 12. Per germline, CDR1 SGHDN and CDR2 FVKESK. The CDR3 contains 17 residues. In nucleotides, the CDR3 is TGTGCCAGCAGCCAAGAGGGAGGGAAACGGTTGCTGGAGACCCAGTACTTC. Its protein is CASSQEGGKRLLETQYF.

V gene TRBV5-1 combines with J gene TRBJ2-3; D perhaps matches TRBD2 (5 bases). V lost 0 bases, J lost 5 bases, and 10 bases lay in between. The CDR3 loop spans 14 amino acids. Germline CDR1 reads SGHRS; CDR2 reads YFSETQ. CDR3 sequence (DNA): TGCGCCAGCAGCTTGGTGTACCGGGGAGATACGCAGTATTTT. Protein: CASSLVYRGDTQYF.

This sequence joins TRBV11-2 and TRBJ1-2; weak D call: TRBD1 (5 bases). This CDR3 has 14 residues. Looked up from germline, CDR1 is SGHAT and CDR2 is FQNNGV. V shed 1 base and J shed 4 bases, with 10 bases lying between them. In nucleotides, the CDR3 is TGTGCCAGCAGCTTAGGAGGGCAGGGCTATGGCTACACCTTC. It is translated as CASSLGGQGYGYTF.

The chain carries TRBV18 and TRBJ1-5, with D perhaps TRBD1 (6 bases). Germline V gene data show CDR1 as KGHSH and CDR2 as LQKENI. Trimming removed 4 bases at V and 5 bases at J, with 21 bases between. This CDR3 has 17 residues. The CDR3 spells CASSRTTGTLEDQPQHF. Written as DNA, the CDR3 is TGTGCCAGCTCACGCACAACAGGGACCCTAGAGGATCAGCCCCAGCATTTT.

The chain couples TRBV28 to TRBJ2-7; D is possibly TRBD1 (5 bases). Germline lookup yields CDR1 MDHEN and CDR2 SYDVKM. The CDR3 spans 14 residues. V was trimmed by 6 bases and J by 0 bases, leaving 12 bases between them. CDR3 loop: CASSAGFLSYEQYV. The CDR3 DNA follows: TGTGCCAGCAGCGCAGGGTTTCTCTCCTACGAGCAGTACGTC.

Only a few counts were recorded for this clone. The chain links TRBV5-6 to TRBJ2-1, with TRBD2 matching 10 bases. After removal of 6 bases from V and 3 bases from J, the junction contained 6 bases not matched to a gene. The CDR3 covers 15 residues. Germline-derived CDR1 and CDR2 are SGHDT and YYEEEE. In DNA form, the CDR3 reads TGTGCCAGCACCAAACTAGCGGGGTACTACAATGAGCAGTTCTTC. Translation gives CASTKLAGYYNEQFF.

The CDR3 here is CSAYRGPVNTEAFF. In DNA form, the CDR3 reads TGCAGCGCCTACAGGGGACCCGTGAACACTGAAGCTTTCTTT. This chain links TRBV29-1 with TRBJ1-1; 7 nucleotides agree with TRBD1. CDR3 size: 14 residues. J was trimmed by 0 bases and V by 7 bases; bases with no gene match: 8. CDR1 SQVTM and CDR2 ANQGSEA come from the germline V gene. The complete variable domain, with remaining parts taken from reference TRBV29-1 and TRBJ1-1, reads SAVISQKPSRDICQRGTSLTIQCQVDSQVTMMFWYRQQPGQSLTLIATANQGSEATYESGFVIDKFPISRPNLTFSTLTVSNMSPEDSSIYLCSAYRGPVNTEAFFGQGTRLTVV.

The chain is built from TRBV11-2 and TRBJ1-6; a weak D match, TRBD1 (5 bases). With 1 base removed from V and 5 bases from J, the gap between germline ends came to 15 bases. This CDR3 comprises 17 residues. Germline V gene data show CDR1 as SGHAT and CDR2 as FQNNGV. CDR3 sequence (DNA): TGTGCCAGCAGCTTAGGTGGGATTGGGGCAAATAATTCACCCCTCCACTTT. Translating gives CASSLGGIGANNSPLHF.

The chain couples TRBV6-2 or TRBV6-3 to TRBJ2-2; 9 bases map to TRBD1. The CDR3 loop spans 16 amino acids. The J segment lost 4 bases and the V segment lost 4 bases, leaving 7 bases of the junction unmatched. Germline assignment: CDR1 MNHEY and CDR2 SVGEGT. The CDR3 is CASSFLPGQGTGELFF. CDR3 sequence (DNA): TGTGCCAGCAGTTTTCTACCGGGACAGGGCACCGGGGAGCTGTTTTTT.

The rearrangement joins TRBV19 to TRBJ1-2; D is ambiguous. Trimming left V 1 base short and J 8 bases short, with 11 bases between. Germline CDR1 is LNHDA and CDR2 is SQIVND (reference sequence). The CDR3 totals 13 residues. The DNA for the CDR3 is TGTGCCAGTAGTATAGCGTTACGGAGGGGCTACACCTTC. It yields the protein CASSIALRRGYTF.

A single count supports this clone. CDR3 sequence (DNA): TGTGCCAGCAGTGAAGAAGGGACTAGCAGGATCTACAATGAGCAGTTCTTC. It yields the protein CASSEEGTSRIYNEQFF. This chain links TRBV6-1 with TRBJ2-1, with 9 bases aligning to TRBD2. CDR3 size: 17 residues. Germline CDR1 and CDR2: MNHNS and SASEGT. V lost 1 base, J lost 3 bases, and 7 bases stayed unmatched.

The rearrangement links TRBV11-3 to TRBJ2-7; D not certain. The V gene lost 1 base and the J gene lost 5 bases, with 12 bases spanning the gap. There are 14 residues in the CDR3. CDR1 is SGHNT and CDR2 is YENEEA in the germline V gene. Here the CDR3 reads CASSLGSIPHEQYF. The CDR3 region has the DNA TGTGCCAGCAGCTTAGGGTCCATACCTCACGAGCAGTACTTC. Filled out from reference TRBV11-3 and TRBJ2-7, the complete variable domain reads EAGVVQSPRYKIIEKKQPVAFWCNPISGHNTLYWYLQNLGQGPELLIRYENEEAVDDSQLPKDRFSAERLKGVDSTLKIQPAELGDSAVYLCASSLGSIPHEQYFGPGTRLTVT.

V is TRBV12-5 and J is TRBJ1-3; no clear D gene. Trimming left V 0 bases short and J 9 bases short, with 6 bases between. From germline, CDR1 is LGHNT and CDR2 FRNRAP. This CDR3 has 12 residues. The chain's CDR3 is CASGLVRGTIYF. The CDR3 bases are TGTGCTAGTGGTTTGGTTCGGGGCACCATATATTTT.

The V gene is TRBV19, the J gene TRBJ2-3; 10 nucleotides match TRBD2. The CDR3 totals 17 residues. V shed 3 bases and J 1 base; nucleotides not matched to a gene: 7. Germline values: CDR1 LNHDA, CDR2 SQIVND (reference sequence). The CDR3 is CASSIGSGGRGTDTQYF. In nucleotides, the CDR3 is TGTGCCAGTAGTATTGGTAGCGGGGGGAGGGGCACAGATACGCAGTATTTT.

This clone was observed once. CDR3: CASSQKAGPTEAFF. CDR3 nucleotide sequence: TGCGCCAGCAGTCAAAAAGCAGGGCCCACTGAAGCTTTCTTT. The rearrangement links TRBV23-1 to TRBJ1-1; TRBD1 is a possible D gene (5 bases). TRBV23-1 qualifies as an ORF whose function is uncertain. The length of the CDR3 is 14 residues. Trimming stripped 2 bases from V and 4 bases from J, with 11 bases between.